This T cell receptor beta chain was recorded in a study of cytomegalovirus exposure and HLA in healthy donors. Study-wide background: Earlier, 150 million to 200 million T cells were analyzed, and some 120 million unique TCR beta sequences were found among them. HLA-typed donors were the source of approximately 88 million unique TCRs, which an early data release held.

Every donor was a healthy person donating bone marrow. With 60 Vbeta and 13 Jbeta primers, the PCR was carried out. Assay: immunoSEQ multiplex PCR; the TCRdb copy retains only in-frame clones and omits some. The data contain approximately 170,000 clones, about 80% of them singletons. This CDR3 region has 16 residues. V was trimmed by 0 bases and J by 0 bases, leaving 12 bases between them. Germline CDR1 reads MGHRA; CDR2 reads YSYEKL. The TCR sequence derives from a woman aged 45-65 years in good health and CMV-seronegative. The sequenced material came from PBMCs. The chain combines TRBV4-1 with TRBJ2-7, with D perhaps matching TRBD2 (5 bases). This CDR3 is CASSQDAAVTSYEQYF. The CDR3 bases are TGCGCCAGCAGCCAAGACGCAGCGGTTACCTCCTACGAGCAGTACTTC.